This T cell receptor (beta chain) was recorded in a study of tissue T cells after allogeneic stem cell transplantation. Broader study findings: The study did not identify alloreactive or antigen-specific tissue TCRs, and some clones might be persisting host cells.

CDR3 length: 18 residues. Trimming left V 2 bases short and J 9 bases short, with 26 bases between. The germline CDR1 and CDR2 sequences are KGHSH and LQKENI. The table lists this clone with a few counts. Its antigen is currently unknown. Assay used: immunoSEQ multiplex PCR; TCRdb lists only in-frame clones, some missing. The sample lists 5,500 to 8,500 clones; less than 60% were seen once. This TCR derives from a female donor older than 55 with lung cancer. Sample: duodenum tissue, taken at autopsy. This sequence joins TRBV18 and TRBJ2-1; the D gene is possibly TRBD1 (5 bases). Written as DNA, the CDR3 is TGTGCCAGCTCACCAGTTCGGCAAAGGGGATCCTCAATCTCTGAGCAGTTCTTC. This gives the protein CASSPVRQRGSSISEQFF.